The 21 T cell receptor beta chains presented below share a single source sample, sequenced in a study of T cell responses to AZD1222 COVID-19 vaccine. Here immunoSEQ multiplex PCR was the method, and the copy in TCRdb shows in-frame clones only, minus some. The sample lists 100,000 to 150,000 clones, about nine tenths occurring once. The sequencing used peripheral blood, collected on day 0 of AZD1222 vaccination. These receptors were collected from an adult in good health.

Notes on this clone: The DNA is omitted, as the CDR3 cannot be located on it reliably, and the CDR3 follows TCRdb's listing. J is TRBJ2-7 and V is TRBV27; TRBD2 is the table's D call and was not checked against the DNA. Looked up from germline, CDR1 is MNHEY and CDR2 is SMNVEV (reference sequence). The CDR3 comprises 14 residues, both ends counted. Here the CDR3 reads CASSTSGYPREQYF.

This clone has a handful of counts. The V and J genes are TRBV28 and TRBJ2-4, with 7 bases that match TRBD1. Unmatched junction bases numbered 11, after V lost 3 bases and J lost 3 bases. Germline values: CDR1 MDHEN, CDR2 SYDVKM. CDR3 length equals 17 residues. The chain's CDR3 is CASSFALGNRGKNIQYF. CDR3 nucleotide sequence: TGTGCCAGCAGTTTTGCTTTGGGGAACAGGGGCAAAAACATTCAGTACTTC.

The CDR3 sequence is CASSADTYGYTF. CDR3 in DNA: TGTGCCAGCAGCGCGGACACCTATGGCTACACCTTC. V usage is TRBV9 and J usage is TRBJ1-2, with a possible D match to TRBD1 (5 bases). Germline lookup yields CDR1 SGDLS and CDR2 YYNGEE. CDR3 length equals 12 residues. Trimming left V 3 bases short and J 4 bases short, with 7 bases between. The variable domain in full, with the rest retrieved from reference TRBV9 and TRBJ1-2, is DSGVTQTPKHLITATGQRVTLRCSPRSGDLSVYWYQQSLDQGLQFLIQYYNGEERAKGNILERFSAQQFPDLHSELNLSSLELGDSALYFCASSADTYGYTFGSGTRLTVV.

The rearrangement links TRBV5-4 to TRBJ2-3; D might be TRBD1 (5 bases). The CDR3 is 13 amino acids. Germline CDR1 and CDR2: SGHNT and YYREEE (reference sequence). With 0 bases removed from V and 4 bases from J, the gap between germline ends came to 6 bases. CDR3 nucleotides: TGTGCCAGCAGCTTGGTAGGGGCAGATACGCAGTATTTT. The encoded protein is CASSLVGADTQYF. Filled out from reference TRBV5-4 and TRBJ2-3, the complete variable domain reads ETGVTQSPTHLIKTRGQQVTLRCSSQSGHNTVSWYQQALGQGPQFIFQYYREEENGRGNFPPRFSGLQFPNYSSELNVNALELDDSALYLCASSLVGADTQYFGPGTRLTVL.

The rearrangement uses TRBV18 and TRBJ1-5; perhaps TRBD1 as D (6 bases). Germline values: CDR1 KGHSH, CDR2 LQKENI. CDR3 size: 14 residues. Trimming removed 4 bases at V and 6 bases at J, with 13 bases between. The CDR3 loop is CASSLGGAGQPQHF. The CDR3 nucleotides read TGTGCCAGCTCACTCGGGGGGGCCGGTCAGCCCCAGCATTTT.

J is TRBJ1-1 and V is TRBV27; 10 bases agree with TRBD1. Germline-derived CDR1 and CDR2 are MNHEY and SMNVEV (reference sequence). The CDR3 length is 18 residues. The V and J ends lost 7 bases and 4 bases, in that order; junction bases with no gene match: 18. The CDR3 spells CASTFEEDRGVGVTEAFF. CDR3 DNA: TGTGCCAGCACCTTTGAAGAGGACAGGGGGGTCGGGGTCACTGAAGCTTTCTTT.

V gene TRBV4-2 combines with J gene TRBJ2-5, with a tentative D call TRBD1 (6 bases). The CDR3 extends over 16 amino acids. Per the germline V gene, CDR1 is LGHNA and CDR2 is YNFKEQ. V lost 1 base and J lost 0, with 12 bases in between. The CDR3 DNA is TGTGCCAGCAGCCAAGGACAGGTCTCGTACCAAGAGACCCAGTACTTC. This encodes CASSQGQVSYQETQYF.

This sequence joins TRBV10-3 and TRBJ2-3, with 12 positions matching TRBD2. This CDR3 has 18 residues. The J segment lost 3 bases and the V segment lost 0 bases, leaving 7 bases of the junction unmatched. Germline CDR1 is ENHRY and CDR2 is SYGVKD. This CDR3 reads CAISESKRTSGITDTQYF. The DNA for the CDR3 is TGTGCCATCAGTGAGTCTAAAAGGACTAGCGGGATAACAGATACGCAGTATTTT.

Only one count was recorded for this clone. This sequence joins TRBV30 and TRBJ1-5; a weak D match, TRBD1 (5 bases). V lost 1 base and J lost 5, with 12 bases in between. CDR3 length: 14 amino acids. From germline, CDR1 is GTSNPN and CDR2 SVGIG (reference sequence). The CDR3 DNA sequence: TGTGCCTGGAGTGGAGGGCAGGGCCATCAGCCCCAGCATTTT. Its translation is CAWSGGQGHQPQHF.

V is TRBV5-6 and J is TRBJ2-1, with D unclear. CDR3 length: 13 amino acids. V lost 2 bases and J lost 7, with 10 bases in between. The germline V gene encodes CDR1 SGHDT and CDR2 YYEEEE. The CDR3 DNA follows: TGTGCCAGCAGCTTTCCCGGGTTGAATGAGCAGTTCTTC. It yields the protein CASSFPGLNEQFF.

The table lists this clone with a few counts. This chain links TRBV6-4 with TRBJ2-3, with 12 bases matching TRBD2. The junction had 3 bases not matched to a gene; V was cut back by 3 bases and J by 2 bases. This CDR3 is 16 amino acids long. The germline gives CDR1 MRHNA, CDR2 SNTAGT. The CDR3 sequence is CASSEGTSGPTDTQYF. The CDR3 DNA reads TGTGCCAGCAGTGAAGGGACTAGCGGGCCCACAGATACGCAGTATTTT.

The chain combines TRBV27 with TRBJ2-5; possibly TRBD1 for D (6 bases). Germline V gene lookup returns CDR1 MNHEY and CDR2 SMNVEV (reference sequence). The CDR3 spans 15 residues. V lost 4 bases, J lost 4 bases, and 16 bases lay in between. The CDR3 loop reads CASSWLGQGRETQYF. Written as DNA, the CDR3 is TGTGCCAGCAGTTGGCTGGGTCAGGGGCGAGAGACCCAGTACTTC.

With regard to this clone: The sample holds other DNA sequences that translate to the same CDR3. The rearrangement uses TRBV6-6 and TRBJ1-5; 7 bases fit TRBD1. The length of the CDR3 is 16 residues. Germline CDR1 MNHNY, CDR2 SVGAGI (reference sequence). The junction had 4 bases not matched to a gene; V was cut back by 2 bases and J by 0 bases. The CDR3 coding sequence is TGTGCCAGCAGTTACCCGGGACAGAATAGCAATCAGCCCCAGCATTTT. Protein product: CASSYPGQNSNQPQHF.

This clone was observed a single time. This chain links TRBV7-3 with TRBJ1-1; D is unclear. The CDR3 has 14 amino acids. V lost 2 bases to trimming and J lost 1 base, with 8 bases between them. Germline V gene data show CDR1 as SGHTA and CDR2 as FQGTGA. The CDR3 DNA is TGTGCCAGCAGCTTAGGGCATCAGAACACTGAAGCTTTCTTT. The encoded protein is CASSLGHQNTEAFF. Complete variable domain (other parts from reference TRBV7-3 and TRBJ1-1): GAGVSQTPSNKVTEKGKYVELRCDPISGHTALYWYRQSLGQGPEFLIYFQGTGAADDSGLPNDRFFAVRPEGSVSTLKIQRTERGDSAVYLCASSLGHQNTEAFFGQGTRLTVV.

About this clone itself: Other DNA sequences of this sample code for an identical CDR3. The rearrangement joins TRBV19 to TRBJ2-7; a possible D gene is TRBD2 (6 bases). The V end lost 3 bases, the J end lost 0 bases, and 9 bases lay between the germline ends. The CDR3 is 14 residues long. The germline gives CDR1 LNHDA, CDR2 SQIVND (reference sequence). The CDR3 here is CASSIAGSSYEQYF. CDR3 nucleotide sequence: TGTGCCAGTAGTATTGCGGGGAGCTCCTACGAGCAGTACTTC.

Comments on this clone: A read error may account for a junction end that differs from germline. The chain carries TRBV20-1 and TRBJ2-1; 9 bases match TRBD1. Germline values: CDR1 DFQATT, CDR2 SNEGSKA (reference sequence). The CDR3 loop spans 15 amino acids. The CDR3 is CSASPGTGSSNEQFF. In DNA, the CDR3 is TGCAGTGCTAGTCCCGGGACAGGGTCCTCCAATGAGCAGTTCTTC.

The chain couples TRBV5-1 to TRBJ1-6, with D tentatively TRBD1 (6 bases). The CDR3 is made up of 14 amino acids. CDR1 and CDR2 (germline): SGHRS, YFSETQ. The V end was cut by 4 bases, the J end by 8 bases, with 13 bases between. In DNA form, the CDR3 reads TGCGCCAGCAGCGCCGGGGGCCGCGATTCACCCCTCCACTTT. It translates to CASSAGGRDSPLHF.

This clone has only a few counts. The chain carries TRBV5-1 and TRBJ1-3; D gene ambiguous. V shed 3 bases and J shed 0 bases, with 7 bases lying between them. Per the germline V gene, CDR1 is SGHRS and CDR2 is YFSETQ. The CDR3 consists of 14 residues. The CDR3 coding sequence is TGCGCCAGCAGCTCCTACGGCTCTGGAAACACCATATATTTT. Protein: CASSSYGSGNTIYF. The full variable domain, in which reference TRBV5-1 and TRBJ1-3 provide the parts outside the CDR3, is KAGVTQTPRYLIKTRGQQVTLSCSPISGHRSVSWYQQTPGQGLQFLFEYFSETQRNKGNFPGRFSGRQFSNSRSEMNVSTLELGDSALYLCASSSYGSGNTIYFGEGSWLTVV.

V usage is TRBV6-5 and J usage is TRBJ1-2, with TRBD1 identical over 7 bases. V was pared by 5 bases and J by 1 base, with 4 bases of the junction left unmatched. This CDR3 region has 14 residues. Looked up from germline, CDR1 is MNHEY and CDR2 is SVGAGI. The CDR3 protein is CASSRDRSNYGYTF. In DNA form, the CDR3 reads TGTGCCAGCAGTCGGGACAGAAGTAACTATGGCTACACCTTC.

A single count supports this clone. V and J are TRBV5-4 and TRBJ2-3; D is possibly TRBD2 (6 bases). V was pared by 4 bases and J by 0 bases, with 18 bases between. The V gene's germline CDR1 is SGHNT and CDR2 YYREEE (reference sequence). CDR3 length: 17 amino acids. DNA for the CDR3: TGTGCCAGCAGCCCCCCGGTTGCGGGATACAGCACAGATACGCAGTATTTT. Encoded protein: CASSPPVAGYSTDTQYF.

A few counts support this clone. The genes are TRBV7-6 and TRBJ2-3; D may match TRBD1 or TRBD2 (5 bases each). V lost 0 bases and J lost 2, with 15 bases in between. Germline-derived CDR1 and CDR2 are SGHVS and FNYEAQ. The CDR3 runs 17 residues. DNA of the CDR3: TGTGCCAGCAGCTTAGCGGGACCGGGCCTTTTCACAGATACGCAGTATTTT. Translating it yields CASSLAGPGLFTDTQYF.